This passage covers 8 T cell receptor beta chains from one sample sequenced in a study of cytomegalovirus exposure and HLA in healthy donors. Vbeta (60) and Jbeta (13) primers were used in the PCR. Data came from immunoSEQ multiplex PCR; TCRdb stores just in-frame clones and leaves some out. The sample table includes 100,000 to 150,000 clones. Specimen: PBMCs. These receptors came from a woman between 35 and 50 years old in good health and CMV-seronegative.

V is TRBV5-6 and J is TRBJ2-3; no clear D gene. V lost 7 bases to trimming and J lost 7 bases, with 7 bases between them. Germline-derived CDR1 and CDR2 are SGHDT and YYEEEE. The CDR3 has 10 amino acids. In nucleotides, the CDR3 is TGTGCCAGCGGCATAAATACGCAGTATTTT. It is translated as CASGINTQYF.

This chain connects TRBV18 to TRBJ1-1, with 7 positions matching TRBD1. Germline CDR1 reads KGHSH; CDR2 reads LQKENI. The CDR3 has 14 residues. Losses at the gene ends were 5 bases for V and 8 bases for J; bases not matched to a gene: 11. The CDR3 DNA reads TGTGCCAGCTCATTCCAGGGGGGACAAGGGGAAGCTTTCTTT. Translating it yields CASSFQGGQGEAFF.

CDR3 in amino acids: CASSFSGATDTQYF. CDR3 in DNA: TGTGCCAGCAGCTTTAGCGGGGCCACAGATACGCAGTATTTT. The gene calls are TRBV13 and TRBJ2-3; 8 positions match TRBD2. CDR3 length: 14 amino acids. The V gene end was trimmed by 3 bases and the J gene end by 2 bases; junction bases not matched to a gene: 1. CDR1 PRHDT and CDR2 FYEKMQ come from the germline V gene (reference sequence).

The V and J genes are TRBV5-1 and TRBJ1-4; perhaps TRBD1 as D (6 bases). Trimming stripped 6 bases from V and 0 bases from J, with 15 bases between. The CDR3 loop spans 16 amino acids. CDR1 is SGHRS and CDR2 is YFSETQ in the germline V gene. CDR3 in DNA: TGCGCCAGCACCCCGGGACACTCGGCAACTAATGAAAAACTGTTTTTT. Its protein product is CASTPGHSATNEKLFF. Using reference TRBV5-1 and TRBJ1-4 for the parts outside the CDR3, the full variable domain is KAGVTQTPRYLIKTRGQQVTLSCSPISGHRSVSWYQQTPGQGLQFLFEYFSETQRNKGNFPGRFSGRQFSNSRSEMNVSTLELGDSALYLCASTPGHSATNEKLFFGSGTQLSVL.

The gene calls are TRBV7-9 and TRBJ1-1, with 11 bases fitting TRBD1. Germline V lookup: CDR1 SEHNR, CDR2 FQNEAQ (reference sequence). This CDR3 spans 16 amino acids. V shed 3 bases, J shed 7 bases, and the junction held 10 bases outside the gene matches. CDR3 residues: CASSFPGQGVSGEAFF. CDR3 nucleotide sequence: TGTGCCAGCAGCTTTCCGGGACAGGGGGTTTCGGGTGAAGCTTTCTTT.

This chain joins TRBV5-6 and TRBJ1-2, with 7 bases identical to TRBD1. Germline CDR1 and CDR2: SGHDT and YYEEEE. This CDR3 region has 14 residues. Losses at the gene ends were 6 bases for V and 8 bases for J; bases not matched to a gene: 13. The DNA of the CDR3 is TGTGCCAGCACCGTGGGCAGGGGGATTGGCGGCTACACCTTC. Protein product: CASTVGRGIGGYTF.

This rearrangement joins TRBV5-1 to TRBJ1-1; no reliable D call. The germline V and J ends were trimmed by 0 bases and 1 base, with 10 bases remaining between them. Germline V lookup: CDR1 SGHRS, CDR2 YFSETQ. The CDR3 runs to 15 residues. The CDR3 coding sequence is TGCGCCAGCAGCTTGGATGCTCTTAGGAACACTGAAGCTTTCTTT. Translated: CASSLDALRNTEAFF.

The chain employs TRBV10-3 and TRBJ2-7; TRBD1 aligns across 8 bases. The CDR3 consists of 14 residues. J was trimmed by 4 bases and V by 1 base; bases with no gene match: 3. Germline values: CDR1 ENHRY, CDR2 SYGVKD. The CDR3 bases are TGTGCCATCAGTGAGTTCGGACAGGGATACGAGCAGTACGTC. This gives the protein CAISEFGQGYEQYV.